A single sample gave rise to the 32 T cell receptor beta chains below, sequenced in a study of beta chain features in type 1 diabetes. The study reverse transcribed the entire isolated RNA, so it sequenced expressed TCRB transcripts. Measured with immunoSEQ multiplex PCR; TCRdb has only the in-frame clones, and not every one. There are 200,000 to 300,000 clones in the sample; approximately 20% occur only once, and 0.028% lies in the top ten. Study results and caveats: Patients with Type 1 diabetes showed moderately but significantly shorter TCRB CDR3s in all four CD4+ subsets.

These receptors have no identified antigens. The sequenced material came from naive CD4+ T cells from blood. These receptors came from a woman aged 35 to 49 with type 1 diabetes.

The chain combines TRBV9 with TRBJ2-3; a weak D match, TRBD1 (7 bases). Germline V lookup: CDR1 SGDLS, CDR2 YYNGEE. Trimming removed 0 bases from V and 8 bases from J, with 16 bases in between. The CDR3 has 15 amino acids. CDR3: CASSVEGGGRATQYF. CDR3 nucleotides: TGTGCCAGCAGCGTAGAAGGAGGGGGCAGGGCTACGCAGTATTTT.

The chain is built from TRBV5-1 and TRBJ1-6; D gene uncertain. The CDR3 is 15 residues long. With 4 bases removed from V and 7 bases from J, the gap between germline ends came to 15 bases. Germline V gene sequence: CDR1 SGHRS, CDR2 YFSETQ. CDR3 region: CASSPGVGGNSPLHF. In DNA, the CDR3 is TGCGCCAGCAGCCCTGGGGTCGGAGGGAATTCACCCCTCCACTTT.

This clone was recorded a few times. The chain combines TRBV5-4 with TRBJ2-5; 8 bases map to TRBD2. V shed 0 bases and J 4 bases; nucleotides not matched to a gene: 11. The germline CDR1 and CDR2 sequences are SGHNT and YYREEE (reference sequence). The CDR3 has 17 amino acids. CDR3 amino acids: CASSLAGGSGGRETQYF. For the CDR3, the DNA is TGTGCCAGCAGCTTGGCCGGGGGGAGCGGGGGAAGAGAGACCCAGTACTTC.

This clone came up a few times. In DNA form, the CDR3 reads TGCAGCGTTGCGGGCGGACAGGGGGCGGATGTGCAAGAGACCCAGTACTTC. Amino acids: CSVAGGQGADVQETQYF. The genes are TRBV29-1 and TRBJ2-5, with 11 bases matching TRBD1. CDR1 and CDR2 from the germline V gene are SQVTM and ANQGSEA. The CDR3 consists of 17 residues. Trimming removed 4 bases from V and 2 bases from J; junction bases left unmatched: 12.

V usage is TRBV7-2 and J usage is TRBJ1-2, with D maybe TRBD1 (5 bases). V dropped 1 base and J dropped 8 bases, with 11 bases sitting between them. The CDR3 extends over 13 amino acids. Germline CDR1 and CDR2: SGHTA and FQGNSA. The CDR3 sequence is CASSLEGVVGYTF. CDR3 nucleotides: TGTGCCAGCAGCTTAGAAGGGGTCGTCGGCTACACCTTC.

The chain joins TRBV2 to TRBJ2-5, with D tentatively TRBD1 (6 bases). Germline loops: CDR1 SNHLY, CDR2 FYNNEI. The ends were cut back, 0 bases at V and 7 bases at J, with 21 bases in the middle. The CDR3 totals 17 residues. The CDR3 sequence: CASSEASGVSSVGTQYF. DNA of the CDR3: TGTGCCAGCAGTGAAGCCTCAGGGGTCTCGAGTGTAGGGACCCAGTACTTC.

The chain employs TRBV2 and TRBJ2-1, with a weak D call TRBD1 (5 bases). This CDR3 contains 15 residues. V was clipped by 4 bases and J by 7 bases, with 17 bases between them. The V gene's germline CDR1 is SNHLY and CDR2 FYNNEI. The CDR3 nucleotides are TGTGCCAGCAGTGTTAGGGGCTTGGATAGGAATGAGCAGTTCTTC. Amino acid sequence: CASSVRGLDRNEQFF.

The DNA of the CDR3 is TGTGCCAGCAGTCCCGGGACTAGCGGGGGATACGAGCAGTACTTC. It specifies CASSPGTSGGYEQYF. The gene calls are TRBV27 and TRBJ2-7; TRBD2 matches at 14 bases. From germline, CDR1 is MNHEY and CDR2 SMNVEV (reference sequence). This CDR3 is 15 amino acids long. The J segment lost 4 bases and the V segment lost 5 bases, leaving 4 bases of the junction unmatched.

CDR3 in amino acids: CAWSVQEDQPQHF. The CDR3 region has the DNA TGTGCCTGGAGTGTCCAAGAGGATCAGCCCCAGCATTTT. V gene TRBV30 combines with J gene TRBJ1-5; no firm D call. V lost 0 bases and J lost 5, with 8 bases in between. Per the germline V gene, CDR1 is GTSNPN and CDR2 is SVGIG (reference sequence). The CDR3 runs to 13 residues.

The chain links TRBV19 to TRBJ1-5; 9 bases align to TRBD1. The length of the CDR3 is 16 residues. Looked up from germline, CDR1 is LNHDA and CDR2 is SQIVND (reference sequence). V lost 8 bases and J lost 3; bases outside the gene matches: 11. The CDR3 here is CASLPWGQGLNQPQHF. The CDR3 DNA reads as TGTGCCAGTCTTCCGTGGGGACAGGGACTCAATCAGCCCCAGCATTTT. The variable domain in full, with the rest retrieved from reference TRBV19 and TRBJ1-5, is DGGITQSPKYLFRKEGQNVTLSCEQNLNHDAMYWYRQDPGQGLRLIYYSQIVNDFQKGDIAEGYSVSREKKESFPLTVTSAQKNPTAFYLCASLPWGQGLNQPQHFGDGTRLSIL.

The chain combines TRBV30 with TRBJ2-7; TRBD2 agrees at 13 bases. Per the germline V gene, CDR1 is GTSNPN and CDR2 is SVGIG (reference sequence). V shed 8 bases and J 5 bases; nucleotides not matched to a gene: 9. This CDR3 region has 14 residues. This CDR3 is CAGQGTSGINEQYF. The CDR3 bases are TGTGCCGGACAGGGGACTAGCGGGATCAACGAGCAGTACTTC.

V gene TRBV15 combines with J gene TRBJ1-2; no firm D call. This CDR3 contains 14 residues. Trimming removed 0 bases from V and 2 bases from J, with 7 bases in between. Germline-derived CDR1 and CDR2 are LNHNV and YYDKDF (reference sequence). The DNA of the CDR3 is TGTGCCACCAGCAGAGATGGAGGGAACTATGGCTACACCTTC. Protein product: CATSRDGGNYGYTF.

The V call is TRBV18, the J call TRBJ2-2; D possibly corresponds to TRBD1 (5 bases). The CDR3 contains 16 residues. Germline V gene sequence: CDR1 KGHSH, CDR2 LQKENI. V dropped 1 base and J dropped 1 base, with 10 bases sitting between them. This CDR3 is CASSPQGILNTGELFF. The DNA for the CDR3 is TGTGCCAGCTCACCACAGGGGATTTTGAACACCGGGGAGCTGTTTTTT.

This clone showed up just a few times. The V gene is TRBV5-1, the J gene TRBJ2-1, with 9 bases that match TRBD2. This CDR3 contains 16 residues. Germline CDR1 SGHRS, CDR2 YFSETQ. The J segment lost 6 bases and the V segment lost 0 bases, leaving 7 bases of the junction unmatched. The CDR3 DNA reads as TGCGCCAGCAGCTTGGGAGGGACTAGCATGCTCAATGAGCAGTTCTTC. It is translated as CASSLGGTSMLNEQFF.

This sequence joins TRBV7-3 and TRBJ2-1, with D possibly being TRBD1 (5 bases). Germline CDR1 SGHTA, CDR2 FQGTGA. V was clipped by 2 bases and J by 12 bases, with 14 bases between them. The CDR3 has 13 residues. The CDR3 DNA reads TGTGCCAGCAGCTTAGGGGCCCGGACGCTGCAGTTCTTC. Amino acids: CASSLGARTLQFF.

This rearrangement joins TRBV4-3 to TRBJ1-2; a weak D match, TRBD1 (6 bases). V lost 0 bases, J lost 8 bases, and 16 bases lay in between. CDR1 and CDR2 (germline): LGHNA, YSLEER. The CDR3 totals 15 residues. CDR3 amino acids: CASSQDRTDHWGYTF. The CDR3 DNA is TGCGCCAGCAGCCAAGACCGGACAGACCACTGGGGCTACACCTTC.

This chain uses TRBV5-6 with TRBJ1-2, with TRBD1 matching over 9 bases. V shed 0 bases, J shed 7 bases, and the junction held 7 bases outside the gene matches. CDR3 length equals 15 residues. The germline V gene encodes CDR1 SGHDT and CDR2 YYEEEE. CDR3 nucleotide sequence: TGTGCCAGCAGCTTGGGCCGGACAGGGGCTTTTGGCTACACCTTC. This gives the protein CASSLGRTGAFGYTF.

The chain links TRBV15 to TRBJ2-1; 10 nucleotides align to TRBD2. The CDR3 has 15 residues. Trimming took 6 bases from V and 8 from J; bases not matched to a gene: 10. CDR1 LNHNV and CDR2 YYDKDF come from the germline V gene (reference sequence). The CDR3 DNA follows: TGTGCCACCAGAAAAAGCGGGGGGGCCTCGCATGAGCAGTTCTTC. Its translation is CATRKSGGASHEQFF.

This clone was counted a few times. The rearrangement links TRBV29-1 to TRBJ1-2; 7 bases match TRBD1. V was clipped by 4 bases and J by 6 bases; unmatched bases: 23. The germline V gene encodes CDR1 SQVTM and CDR2 ANQGSEA. The CDR3 totals 18 residues. In nucleotides, the CDR3 is TGCAGCGTTGGATTGGGGGCTGACAGGGTCGGTCTAAGGGATGGCTACACCTTC. Amino acids: CSVGLGADRVGLRDGYTF.

This clone came up a few times. The chain employs TRBV28 and TRBJ1-1; unclear D gene. The CDR3 length is 13 residues. V was shortened by 3 bases and J by 5 bases, with 10 bases between the two germline ends. The V gene's germline CDR1 is MDHEN and CDR2 SYDVKM. The CDR3 DNA sequence: TGTGCCAGCAGTTTGGTAGATTATACTGAAGCTTTCTTT. Its protein is CASSLVDYTEAFF.

The chain carries TRBV18 and TRBJ1-5, with 7 positions matching TRBD1. V shed 2 bases, J shed 3 bases, and the junction held 4 bases outside the gene matches. CDR1 and CDR2 from the germline V gene are KGHSH and LQKENI. The CDR3 contains 15 residues. The CDR3 nucleotides read TGTGCCAGCTCACCAGGACAGGCCGACAATCAGCCCCAGCATTTT. Protein sequence: CASSPGQADNQPQHF.

This clone occurred a few times. The chain joins TRBV6-5 to TRBJ1-2; TRBD1 aligns across 8 bases. The CDR3 length is 14 residues. CDR1 and CDR2 (germline): MNHEY, SVGAGI. After removal of 5 bases from V and 7 bases from J, the junction contained 9 bases not matched to a gene. CDR3 nucleotides: TGTGCCAGCAGTCCCCCGGACAGGGCTGGTGGCTACACCTTC. Its protein is CASSPPDRAGGYTF.

The chain has TRBV25-1 and TRBJ1-2; TRBD1 matches at 8 bases. This CDR3 region has 14 residues. Germline values: CDR1 MGHDK, CDR2 SYGVNS. Losses at the gene ends were 8 bases for V and 1 base for J; bases not matched to a gene: 6. In nucleotides, the CDR3 is TGTGCCAGCTGGGGGACAGGCCGTAACTATGGCTACACCTTC. Its translation is CASWGTGRNYGYTF.

This chain links TRBV5-1 with TRBJ2-5, with 9 positions matching TRBD2. The V and J ends lost 0 bases and 1 base, in that order; junction bases with no gene match: 7. Germline V lookup: CDR1 SGHRS, CDR2 YFSETQ. This CDR3 has 17 residues. The CDR3 nucleotides are TGCGCCAGCAGCTTGGGTACCAGCGGGGGGCGCCAAGAGACCCAGTACTTC. Its translation: CASSLGTSGGRQETQYF.

This clone was observed a handful of times. This chain uses TRBV5-6 with TRBJ1-5; no firm D call. V was shortened by 4 bases and J by 0 bases, with 8 bases between the two germline ends. This CDR3 is built from 14 residues. CDR1 is SGHDT, CDR2 YYEEEE, per germline. CDR3 residues: CASSLGNSNQPQHF. CDR3 DNA sequence: TGTGCCAGCAGCCTCGGGAATAGCAATCAGCCCCAGCATTTT. Together with reference TRBV5-6 and TRBJ1-5, the CDR3 gives the full variable domain: DAGVTQSPTHLIKTRGQQVTLRCSPKSGHDTVSWYQQALGQGPQFIFQYYEEEERQRGNFPDRFSGHQFPNYSSELNVNALLLGDSALYLCASSLGNSNQPQHFGDGTRLSIL.

This clone appeared a few times. This chain uses TRBV9 with TRBJ2-7; no reliable D call. With 1 base removed from V and 0 bases from J, the gap between germline ends came to 8 bases. Germline V gene sequence: CDR1 SGDLS, CDR2 YYNGEE. This CDR3 has 14 amino acids. This chain's CDR3 is CASSVSGLSYEQYF. The CDR3 DNA reads as TGTGCCAGCAGCGTATCGGGTCTCTCCTACGAGCAGTACTTC.

This clone was detected only a few times. The chain carries TRBV30 and TRBJ1-5, with D uncertain. The CDR3 covers 15 residues. Germline V gene data show CDR1 as GTSNPN and CDR2 as SVGIG (reference sequence). V lost 2 bases and J 2 bases, leaving 13 bases between the germline ends. The CDR3 coding sequence is TGTGCCTGGAGTCCCGCTGCGAGGGGCAATCAGCCCCAGCATTTT. It translates to CAWSPAARGNQPQHF.

This clone was counted only a few times. V and J are TRBV5-1 and TRBJ1-1; 7 bases map to TRBD1. The CDR3 consists of 15 residues. V lost 0 bases and J lost 0; bases outside the gene matches: 2. Germline CDR1 SGHRS, CDR2 YFSETQ. The chain's CDR3 is CASSLAGQLNTEAFF. CDR3 coding DNA: TGCGCCAGCAGCTTGGCGGGACAGTTGAACACTGAAGCTTTCTTT.

This clone turned up a few times. CDR3 sequence reads: CASTGPAGGFREQFF. The CDR3 nucleotides read TGTGCCAGTACTGGTCCAGCGGGAGGTTTCCGGGAGCAGTTCTTC. V usage is TRBV19 and J usage is TRBJ2-1, with 9 nucleotides matching TRBD2. The V gene end was trimmed by 7 bases and the J gene end by 10 bases; junction bases not matched to a gene: 14. CDR3 length equals 15 residues. Germline CDR1 reads LNHDA; CDR2 reads SQIVND (reference sequence).

This clone was found a few times. CDR3: CASSGQGLAKNIQYF. The CDR3 bases are TGTGCCAGCAGTGGACAGGGGTTAGCCAAAAACATTCAGTACTTC. V is TRBV2 and J is TRBJ2-4, with 8 bases lining up with TRBD1. The CDR3 has 15 residues. J gave up 0 bases and V 4 bases, and 2 bases lay outside the gene matches. In germline, CDR1 is SNHLY, CDR2 FYNNEI.

This rearrangement joins TRBV4-1 to TRBJ1-5, with 7 positions matching TRBD1. V gave up 4 bases and J gave up 2 bases; unmatched junction bases: 8. The CDR3 extends over 16 amino acids. Germline CDR1 is MGHRA and CDR2 is YSYEKL. DNA of the CDR3: TGCGCCAGCAGCCCACAGGGGAATGGAGGCAATCAGCCCCAGCATTTT. It yields the protein CASSPQGNGGNQPQHF.

V is TRBV11-1 and J is TRBJ1-2, with 7 bases that match TRBD1. CDR3 length equals 14 residues. Germline trimming cut 4 bases from V and 7 bases from J; bases unmatched to any gene: 9. Per the germline V gene, CDR1 is SGHAT and CDR2 is FQDESV (reference sequence). Written as DNA, the CDR3 is TGTGCCAGCAGCTCGACGACAGGGACCAGTGGCTACACCTTC. This encodes CASSSTTGTSGYTF.